A single sample gave rise to the 10 T cell receptor beta chains below, sequenced in a study of regulatory T cells in long-lasting Graves disease. Library construction for TCR beta used iRepertoire HTBI primers and Arm-PCR of CDR3 regions. In TCRdb, the multiplex PCR reads were re-called with MiXCR into one record per CDR3 protein. Of roughly 700,000 distinct CDR3 sequences listed, about 32% are singletons. The time point here: persistent/refractory GD, antithyroid drugs over 5 years with positive TRAb. The TCR library was made from RNA extracted from PBMCs. The specimen comprised peripheral blood mononuclear cells (PBMCs), sampled when the disease was refractory, from a patient treated with antithyroid drugs. These receptors were obtained from a female donor with Graves disease.

The sample holds a few counts of this clonotype. The V and J genes are TRBV2 and TRBJ1-4; 7 bases fit TRBD1. The CDR3 loop spans 16 amino acids. V shed 5 bases, J shed 4 bases, and the junction held 10 bases outside the gene matches. Germline lookup yields CDR1 SNHLY and CDR2 FYNNEI. The CDR3 DNA is TGTGCCAGCAGTCGTATACCGGGACAGAGTAATGAAAAACTGTTTTTT. This translates into CASSRIPGQSNEKLFF.

The chain employs TRBV29-1 and TRBJ1-5; weak D call: TRBD1 (5 bases). Trimming stripped 6 bases from V and 7 bases from J, with 13 bases between. Germline V gene sequence: CDR1 SQVTM, CDR2 ANQGSEA. CDR3 length: 12 residues. The CDR3 loop is CSVYSGDQPQHF. CDR3 nucleotide sequence: TGCAGCGTCTATAGTGGGGACCAGCCCCAGCATTTT. Using reference TRBV29-1 and TRBJ1-5 for the parts outside the CDR3, the full variable domain is SAVISQKPSRDICQRGTSLTIQCQVDSQVTMMFWYRQQPGQSLTLIATANQGSEATYESGFVIDKFPISRPNLTFSTLTVSNMSPEDSSIYLCSVYSGDQPQHFGDGTRLSIL.

V gene TRBV10-3 combines with J gene TRBJ2-2; D is uncertain. CDR1 and CDR2 from the germline V gene are ENHRY and SYGVKD. Trimming cost V 3 bases and J 1 base, with 15 bases left between them. CDR3 length equals 17 residues. DNA for the CDR3: TGTGCCATCAGTGAAAACCCTATTAGTCTGAACACCGGGGAGCTGTTTTTT. This encodes CAISENPISLNTGELFF.

This clonotype was found many times. The chain links TRBV12-3 or TRBV12-4 to TRBJ2-2; 11 bases are shared with TRBD2. V trimming: 0 bases; J trimming: 6 bases; junction bases outside the gene matches: 9. This CDR3 contains 18 residues. CDR3 sequence (DNA): TGTGCCAGCAGTTTAGCTATCGGAACTAGCGGGAGTGCCGGGGAGCTGTTTTTT. It translates to CASSLAIGTSGSAGELFF.

The chain links TRBV6-1 to TRBJ1-2; D remains ambiguous. The CDR3 is made up of 12 amino acids. V was trimmed by 7 bases and J by 4 bases, leaving 10 bases between them. Germline CDR1 and CDR2: MNHNS and SASEGT. CDR3 bases: TGTGCCAGCACAGGCGACGGCTATGGCTACACCTTC. It yields the protein CASTGDGYGYTF.

Remarks on this clonotype: The germline gene is not matched at one end of the junction; a read error may be the cause. The V gene is TRBV7-9, the J gene TRBJ2-7; the match to TRBD2 covers 7 bases. This CDR3 contains 17 residues. Germline-derived CDR1 and CDR2 are SEHNR and FQNEAQ (reference sequence). CDR3 loop: CASSLLALGGSSYEQCF. CDR3 in DNA: TGTGCCAGCAGCTTGTTAGCGCTCGGGGGGAGCTCCTACGAGCAGTGCTTC.

This clonotype was observed many times. The chain combines TRBV29-1 with TRBJ1-2; 9 positions agree with TRBD1. The germline gives CDR1 SQVTM, CDR2 ANQGSEA. The CDR3 runs to 13 residues. With 5 bases clipped from V and 4 bases from J, the junction kept 5 bases outside the gene matches. The CDR3 DNA reads TGCAGCGTTACAACGACAGGGGGCTATGGCTACACCTTC. Translating it yields CSVTTTGGYGYTF.

This clonotype has only a few counts. The chain couples TRBV25-1 to TRBJ1-1, with a weak D call TRBD1 (6 bases). V lost 1 base and J 0 bases, leaving 12 bases between the germline ends. Germline V gene lookup returns CDR1 MGHDK and CDR2 SYGVNS. CDR3 length: 16 amino acids. This CDR3 reads CASSESRGTMNTEAFF. CDR3 in DNA: TGTGCCAGCAGTGAATCTCGGGGGACAATGAACACTGAAGCTTTCTTT.

This clonotype was seen only a few times. The chain carries TRBV15 and TRBJ1-1; D is ambiguous. The CDR3 contains 12 residues. With 5 bases removed from V and 0 bases from J, the gap between germline ends came to 4 bases. Germline V CDR1 and CDR2: LNHNV, YYDKDF (reference sequence). This CDR3 is CATSRLNTEAFF. DNA for the CDR3: TGTGCCACCAGCCGCCTGAACACTGAAGCTTTCTTT.

This clonotype was counted a few times. Relative to the germline gene, one junction end is altered; a read error may explain this. The V call is TRBV20-1, the J call TRBJ2-2; D possibly corresponds to TRBD1 (5 bases). This CDR3 comprises 13 residues. Looked up from germline, CDR1 is DFQATT and CDR2 is SNEGSKA (reference sequence). The CDR3 is CSARDRNTGELFF. As DNA, the CDR3 is TGCAGTGCCAGAGACAGGAACACCGGGGAGCTGTTTTTT.